A selection of T cell receptor beta chains follows, all from one sample in a study of siplizumab effects on memory and regulatory T cells. Clones were sequenced by immunoSEQ multiplex PCR, and TCRdb holds only the in-frame ones, with some missing. The sample lists 100,000 or so clones; more than 90% were seen once. The specimen sequenced was CD4+ T cells sorted from blood. Receptors originate from a human donor in good health. Some clones in this sample may be carry-over from other donors' samples. Each CDR3 is given with its conserved first and last residue. A D gene is named only where the DNA matches it firmly. Part of the rows lack a size; the others show once, few, many or a class for expanded clones.

>once|TRBV4-2|NA|TRBJ2-6
TGTGCCAGCAGCCAAATCGACAGGCTACCCTCTGGGGCCAACGTCCTGACTTTC
CASSQIDRLPSGANVLTF
>NA|TRBV6-6|NA|TRBJ1-4
TGTGCCAGCAGTTACTCGATGGCCAAGGAAAAACTGTTTTTT
CASSYSMAKEKLFF
>NA|TRBV5-5|NA|TRBJ2-7
TGTGCCAGCAGACCCGGTCGCGCCTCCTACGAGCAGTACTTC
CASRPGRASYEQYF
>NA|TRBV7-2|NA|TRBJ2-2
TGTGCCAGCAGCTTACTTGCTTTGGGGGGGGAGCTGTTTTTT
CASSLLALGGELFF
>few|TRBV6-6|NA|TRBJ2-5
TGTGCCAGCATTCTTCGAGACCAAGAGACCCAGTACTTC
CASILRDQETQYF
>NA|TRBV5-1|TRBD2|TRBJ2-5
TGCGCCAGCAGCTTTTTGGATAGCGGGAGTACGGAGACCCAGTACTTC
CASSFLDSGSTETQYF
>NA|TRBV4-2|NA|TRBJ2-6
TGTGCCAGCAGCCATGACGGTCTGGCCTCCAACGTCCTGACTTTC
CASSHDGLASNVLTF
>NA|TRBV6-1|TRBD2|TRBJ2-5
TGTGCCAGCAGGCTAGCGGAGGTCCAAGAGACCCAGTACTTC
CASRLAEVQETQYF
>NA|TRBV4-1|NA|TRBJ2-7
TGCGCCAGCAGCCAACCCAACCGGGCCTACGAGCAGTACTTC
CASSQPNRAYEQYF
>NA|TRBV18|NA|TRBJ1-2
TGTGCCAGCTCACCACCGGCAGGGGTAGACTATGGCTACACCTTC
CASSPPAGVDYGYTF